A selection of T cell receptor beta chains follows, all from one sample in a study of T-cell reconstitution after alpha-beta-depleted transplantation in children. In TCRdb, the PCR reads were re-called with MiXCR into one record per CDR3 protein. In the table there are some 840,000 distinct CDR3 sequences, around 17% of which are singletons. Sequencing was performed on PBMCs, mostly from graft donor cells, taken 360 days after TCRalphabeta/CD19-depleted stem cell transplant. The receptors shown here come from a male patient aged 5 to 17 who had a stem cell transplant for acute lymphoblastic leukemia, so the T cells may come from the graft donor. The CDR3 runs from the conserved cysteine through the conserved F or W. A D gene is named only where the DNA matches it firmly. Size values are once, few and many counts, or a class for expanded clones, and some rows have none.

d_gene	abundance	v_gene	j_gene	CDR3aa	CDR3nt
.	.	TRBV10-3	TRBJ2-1	CAISVTDYNEQFF	TGTGCCATCAGTGTGACAGACTACAATGAGCAGTTCTTC
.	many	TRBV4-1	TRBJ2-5	CASSQGTVSETQYF	TGCGCCAGCAGCCAAGGGACAGTATCAGAGACCCAGTACTTC
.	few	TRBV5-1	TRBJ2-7	CASSSSQGRIYEQYF	TGCGCCAGCAGCTCGTCCCAGGGGAGAATCTACGAGCAGTACTTC
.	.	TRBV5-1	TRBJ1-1	CASTLNRNTEAFF	TGCGCCAGCACCCTAAACAGGAACACTGAAGCTTTCTTT
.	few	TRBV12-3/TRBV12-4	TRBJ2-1	CASSLTSFRGSYNEQFF	TGTGCCAGCAGTCTCACTTCTTTCCGGGGGTCCTACAATGAGCAGTTCTTC
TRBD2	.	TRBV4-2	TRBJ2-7	CASSQGGLAGPFSYEQYF	TGTGCCAGCAGCCAAGGGGGACTAGCGGGACCTTTCTCCTACGAGCAGTACTTC
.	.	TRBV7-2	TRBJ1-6	CASSRWAGLEDNSPLHF	TGTGCCAGCAGCCGCTGGGCAGGGCTAGAGGATAATTCACCCCTCCACTTT
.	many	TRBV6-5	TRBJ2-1	CASSYGKGTRNNEQFF	TGTGCCAGCAGTTACGGTAAAGGGACCCGGAACAATGAGCAGTTCTTC
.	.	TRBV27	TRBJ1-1	CASSRRQVNTEGFF	TGTGCCAGCAGCCGCCGACAGGTGAACACTGAAGGTTTCTTT
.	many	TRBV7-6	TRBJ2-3	CASSINYRSTDTQYF	TGTGCCAGCAGCATAAATTACAGGAGCACAGATACGCAGTATTTT
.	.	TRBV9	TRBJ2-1	CASSPTSRHNEQFF	TGTGCCAGCAGCCCCACCAGTCGACACAATGAGCAGTTCTTC
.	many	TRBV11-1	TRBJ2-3	CASSLAQTDTQYF	TGTGCCAGCAGCTTGGCCCAGACAGATACGCAGTATTTT
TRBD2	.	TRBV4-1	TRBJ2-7	CASSQLAGGAYEQYF	TGCGCCAGCAGCCAGTTGGCGGGAGGGGCCTACGAGCAGTACTTC
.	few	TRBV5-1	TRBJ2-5	CASSLGDLEGRTQYF	TGCGCCAGCAGCTTGGGCGACTTAGAAGGACGGACCCAGTACTTC
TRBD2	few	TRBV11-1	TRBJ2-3	CASSPGTSGITSTDTQYF	TGTGCCAGCAGCCCCGGGACTAGCGGTATAACTAGCACAGATACGCAGTATTTT
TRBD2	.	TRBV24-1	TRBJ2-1	CATSDGPPSGYNEQFF	TGTGCCACCAGTGATGGCCCCCCTAGCGGTTACAATGAGCAGTTCTTC
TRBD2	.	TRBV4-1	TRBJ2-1	CASSQATSGVNEQFF	TGCGCCAGCAGCCAAGCGACTAGCGGGGTCAATGAGCAGTTCTTC
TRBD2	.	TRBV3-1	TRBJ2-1	CACSQEGPLAEPVYNEQFF	TGTGCCTGCAGCCAAGAGGGCCCTCTAGCGGAGCCTGTCTACAATGAGCAGTTCTTC
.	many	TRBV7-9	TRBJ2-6	CASSHRFSGANVLTF	TGTGCCAGCAGCCATAGGTTCTCTGGGGCCAACGTCCTGACTTTC
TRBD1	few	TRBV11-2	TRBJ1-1	CASSPNDRGGRAVNTEAFF	TGTGCCAGCAGCCCCAACGACAGGGGGGGAAGGGCCGTGAACACTGAAGCTTTCTTT
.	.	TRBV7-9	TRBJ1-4	CASSLRDPGGKLFF	TGTGCCAGCAGCCTACGGGACCCGGGGGGAAAACTGTTTTTT
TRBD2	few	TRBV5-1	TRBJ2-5	CASSLAGTSGFFQETQYF	TGCGCCAGCAGCTTGGCGGGGACTAGCGGGTTCTTTCAAGAGACCCAGTACTTC
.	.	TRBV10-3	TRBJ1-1	CASAGSGRFPTEAFF	TGTGCCAGCGCGGGGAGTGGGCGCTTCCCAACGGAAGCTTTCTTT
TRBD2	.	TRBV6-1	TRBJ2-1	CASSEGTSGTNEQFF	TGTGCCAGCAGTGAGGGGACTAGCGGGACCAATGAGCAGTTCTTC
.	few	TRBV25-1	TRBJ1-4	CASSEGEDWVF	TGTGCCAGCAGTGAGGGAGAGGACTGGGTTTTT
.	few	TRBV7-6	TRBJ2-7	CASSSPTSYEQYF	TGTGCCAGCAGCTCTCCCACCAGCTACGAGCAGTACTTC
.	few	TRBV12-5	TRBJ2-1	CASGRPGVNEQFF	TGTGCTAGTGGACGCCCCGGGGTCAATGAGCAGTTCTTC
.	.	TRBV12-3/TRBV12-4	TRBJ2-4	CASSPRREGRAKNIQYF	TGTGCCAGCAGTCCCCGCAGGGAAGGTCGAGCCAAAAACATTCAGTACTTC
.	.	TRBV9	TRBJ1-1	CASSVEALNTEAFF	TGTGCCAGCAGCGTAGAGGCGCTGAACACTGAAGCTTTCTTT
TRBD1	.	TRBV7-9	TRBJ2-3	CASSSNRGITDTQYF	TGTGCCAGCAGCTCAAACAGGGGGATCACAGATACGCAGTATTTT
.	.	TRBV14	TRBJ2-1	CASRSDRQNLNEQFF	TGTGCCAGCAGGAGCGACAGGCAGAACCTCAATGAGCAGTTCTTC
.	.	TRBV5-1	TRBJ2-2	CASSLVPSGELFF	TGCGCCAGCAGCTTGGTTCCCTCGGGGGAGCTGTTTTTT
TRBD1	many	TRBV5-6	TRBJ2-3	CASSWKIGQGTDTQYF	TGTGCCAGCAGCTGGAAAATCGGACAGGGCACAGATACGCAGTATTTT
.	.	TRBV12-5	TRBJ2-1	CASGFGLLNEQFF	TGTGCTAGTGGTTTTGGACTACTCAATGAGCAGTTCTTC
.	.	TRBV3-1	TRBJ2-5	CASSQTGRSRRQYF	TGTGCCAGCAGCCAAACAGGGAGAAGTCGTCGCCAGTACTTC
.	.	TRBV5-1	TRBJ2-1	CASSKGRDRPYNEQFF	TGCGCCAGCAGCAAAGGCAGGGATCGCCCCTACAATGAGCAGTTCTTC
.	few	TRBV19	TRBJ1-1	CASTQYRNTEAFF	TGTGCCAGTACCCAATATAGGAACACTGAAGCTTTCTTT
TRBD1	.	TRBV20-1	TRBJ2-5	CSEGACGKGEETQYF	TGCAGTGAGGGGGCGTGCGGCAAGGGAGAAGAGACCCAGTACTTC
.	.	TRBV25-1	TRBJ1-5	CASSESGGNNQPQHF	TGTGCCAGCAGTGAATCGGGCGGAAACAATCAGCCCCAGCATTTT
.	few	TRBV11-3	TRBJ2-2	CASSTSKSLGTGELFF	TGTGCCAGCAGTACCAGCAAGAGCTTGGGGACCGGGGAGCTGTTTTTT
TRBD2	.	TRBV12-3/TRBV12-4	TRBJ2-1	CASSFRGGRGNNEQFF	TGTGCCAGCAGTTTTCGCGGCGGGAGGGGGAACAATGAGCAGTTCTTC
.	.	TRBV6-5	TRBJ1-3	CASSYSTSGNTIYF	TGTGCCAGCAGTTACTCCACCTCTGGAAACACCATATATTTT
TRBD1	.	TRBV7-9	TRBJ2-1	CASRPGTGPYNEQFF	TGTGCCAGCAGGCCCGGGACAGGGCCGTACAATGAGCAGTTCTTC
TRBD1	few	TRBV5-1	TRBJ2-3	CASSWPRDRGTDTQYF	TGCGCCAGCAGCTGGCCCCGGGACAGAGGGACAGATACGCAGTATTTT
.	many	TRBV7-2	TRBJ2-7	CASSSYSYEQYF	TGCGCCAGCAGCTCATACTCCTACGAGCAGTACTTC
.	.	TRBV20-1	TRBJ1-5	CSAREQARGNQPQHF	TGCAGTGCTAGAGAACAGGCCCGGGGGAATCAGCCCCAGCATTTT
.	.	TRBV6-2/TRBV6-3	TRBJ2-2	CASRIQGNTGELFF	TGTGCCAGCAGAATACAGGGGAACACCGGGGAGCTGTTTTTT
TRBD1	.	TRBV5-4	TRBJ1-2	CASSLDRGSYYGYTF	TGTGCCAGCAGCTTGGACAGGGGATCCTACTATGGCTACACCTTC
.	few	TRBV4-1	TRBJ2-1	CASSQYGIVYNEQFF	TGCGCCAGCAGCCAATACGGGATTGTCTACAATGAGCAGTTCTTC
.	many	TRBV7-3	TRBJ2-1	CASSFGRNNEQFF	TGTGCCAGCAGTTTCGGACGGAACAATGAGCAGTTCTTC
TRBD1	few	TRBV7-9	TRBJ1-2	CASRHKTGNYGYTF	TGTGCCAGCAGACATAAGACAGGGAACTATGGCTACACCTTC
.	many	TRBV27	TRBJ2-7	CASSTPYEQYF	TGTGCCAGCAGCACCCCCTACGAGCAGTACTTC
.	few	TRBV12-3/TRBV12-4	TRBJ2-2	CASSLARGVGTGELFF	TGTGCCAGCAGTTTAGCGCGTGGGGTTGGGACCGGGGAGCTGTTTTTT